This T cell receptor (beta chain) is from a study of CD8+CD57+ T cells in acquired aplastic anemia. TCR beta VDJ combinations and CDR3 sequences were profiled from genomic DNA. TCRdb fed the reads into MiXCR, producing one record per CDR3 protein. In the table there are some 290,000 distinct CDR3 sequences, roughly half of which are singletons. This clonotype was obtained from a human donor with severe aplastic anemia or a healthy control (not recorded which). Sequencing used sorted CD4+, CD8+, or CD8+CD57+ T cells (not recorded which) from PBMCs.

CDR3 DNA: TGTGCCAGCAGCTTAGCCGGGACAGGGGCTGAAGGAGAGACCCAGTACTTC. Translated: CASSLAGTGAEGETQYF. This chain joins TRBV7-2 and TRBJ2-5; 10 nucleotides align to TRBD1. V lost 0 bases to trimming and J lost 4 bases; unmatched junction nucleotides: 8. The CDR3 is made up of 17 amino acids. Germline CDR1 SGHTA, CDR2 FQGNSA. Full variable domain (rest looked up from reference TRBV7-2 and TRBJ2-5): GAGVSQSPSNKVTEKGKDVELRCDPISGHTALYWYRQSLGQGLEFLIYFQGNSAPDKSGLPSDRFSAERTGGSVSTLTIQRTQQEDSAVYLCASSLAGTGAEGETQYFGPGTRLLVL.